Listed here is a single TCR beta chain. The target antigen is unknown. Per the germline V gene, CDR1 is LGHDT and CDR2 is YNNKEL (reference sequence). The CDR3 covers 13 residues. The V gene lost 3 bases and the J gene lost 4 bases, with 7 bases spanning the gap. Presence of unique molecular identifiers characterized the TCR beta cDNA libraries. TCRdb independently ran MiXCR on the PCR reads; one entry per CDR3 protein. The repertoire holds 150,000 to 200,000 distinct CDR3 sequences, about 36% seen once, with under 30% in the top ten. These data originate in a study of post-analysis software for immune sequencing data. Regarding the study as a whole: With TRBV5-6, TRBV5-1 and TRBV20-1 included, about five TRBV segments were more frequent in patients than in controls.

The sample here was blood, taken after autologous hematopoietic stem cell transplantation. This sequence joins TRBV3-1 and TRBJ1-5, with D possibly being TRBD1 (6 bases). The sequence was obtained from a girl aged 5 to 17 with multiple sclerosis. CDR3 bases: TGTGCCAGCAGCCAGGGGGCAAATCAGCCCCAGCATTTT. It codes for CASSQGANQPQHF.